The T cell receptor beta chain under discussion was sequenced for a study of blood T cell repertoires in COVID-19 (TCRdb year 2020). Describing the broader study: Samples covering the acute and convalescent phases of COVID-19 were provided by collaborators in the United States, Italy and Spain. The prospective study material was composed of cDNA or gDNA derived from T cells, B-cell-depleted T cells, or PBMCs. The dataset comprised deeply sampled blood TCRbeta repertoires from subjects exposed to, actively infected with, or recovered from COVID-19. The repertoires were released in a freely available public database intended as a resource for research on the immune response to SARS-CoV-2. The samples were drawn from two sources: the first 160 participants of the ongoing ImmuneRACE study, and 950 to 1,500 subjects contributed by 6 global collaborators. Nearly every sample came with metadata listing a de-identified subject ID, COVID-19 status, age in years and sex. HLA class I and class II types, where available, came from metadata supplied by the sample provider rather than from assay-based typing. Findings and caveats that apply to the study as a whole: The quantity of clinical and demographic metadata differed by source and by participant and was supplied without curation.

TCRbeta CDR3 regions were amplified from genomic DNA by means of the immunoSEQ Assay, a bias-controlled multiplex PCR. The paper's processing steps were these. The number of nucleated cells in each sample was estimated from the amplification of reference gene primers within the assay. To quantify the absolute abundance of each unique TCRbeta CDR3 rearrangement, sequence reads were collapsed and filtered. For each sample, productive Simpson clonality was calculated by taking the square root of Simpson's diversity index across productive rearrangements. TCRdb obtained this table from immuneACCESS and retained in-frame rearrangements with V and J assigned. These tables miss some clones; where compared with another copy, unresolved V genes account for less than half of the shortfall, and the remainder is unexplained. From that table come the V and J calls and clone size; the DNA was used to work out D and trimming. The sample contains 310,000 or so clones, around nine tenths of them found a single time. The ten largest clones take up more than 0.95% of the sample.

In the prospective study, participants were about 18 to 95 years old, resided in 25 or so geographic areas of the United States, and were enrolled through a virtual design. Cohort assignment in the prospective study relied on participant-reported clinical history from a screening survey and a study questionnaire. For ImmuneRACE Cohort 3, a participant was defined as recovered based on two consecutive negative NP/OP PCR tests, clearance by a healthcare professional, or resolution of symptoms. In the prospective study, mobile phlebotomists collected whole blood, serum and a nasopharyngeal or oropharyngeal swab from each participant. Prospective study participants could optionally give additional blood draws and questionnaires over a roughly two-month period. Before DNA extraction, prospective study blood samples were shipped either frozen or at room temperature. CDR1 and CDR2, looked up from the germline V gene, are MDHEN and SYDVKM. There are 16 amino acids in the CDR3, from cysteine to phenylalanine inclusive. Here the CDR3 DNA is all that survives: 48 bases in frame from base 1. Trimming removed 2 bases from V and 8 bases from J; the gene matches leave 12 bases unexplained.

Details on this clone: Its recognized antigen is unknown. No base quality values were provided; no much bigger clone lies one nucleotide off.

The clonotype was recovered from a woman under 40 who had recovered from COVID-19. Sequenced sample: PBMCs or T cells enriched from blood (not recorded which). Recombination linked TRBV28 to TRBJ2-1; 7 of the junction bases match TRBD2. The nucleotide sequence is TGTGCCAGCAGTTTAAGTGGGGCGGGAGCTCAGGATGAGCAGTTCTTC. Translated, it reads CASSLSGAGAQDEQFF. The CDR3 plus the reference TRBV28 and TRBJ2-1 genes for the other parts give the full variable domain: DVKVTQSSRYLVKRTGEKVFLECVQDMDHENMFWYRQDPGLGLRLIYFSYDVKMKEKGDIPEGYSVSREKKERFSLILESASTNQTSMYLCASSLSGAGAQDEQFFGPGTRLTVL.